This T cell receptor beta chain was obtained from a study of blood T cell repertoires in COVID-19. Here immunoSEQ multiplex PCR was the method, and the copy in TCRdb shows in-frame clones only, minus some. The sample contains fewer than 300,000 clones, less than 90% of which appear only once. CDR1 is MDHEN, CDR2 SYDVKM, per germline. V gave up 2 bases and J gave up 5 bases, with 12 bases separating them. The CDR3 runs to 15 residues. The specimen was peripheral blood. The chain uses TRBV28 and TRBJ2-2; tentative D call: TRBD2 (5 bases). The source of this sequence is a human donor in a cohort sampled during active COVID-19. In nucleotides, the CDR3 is TGTGCCAGCAGTTTAATTAGGCGGGTGACCGGGGAGCTGTTTTTT. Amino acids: CASSLIRRVTGELFF.